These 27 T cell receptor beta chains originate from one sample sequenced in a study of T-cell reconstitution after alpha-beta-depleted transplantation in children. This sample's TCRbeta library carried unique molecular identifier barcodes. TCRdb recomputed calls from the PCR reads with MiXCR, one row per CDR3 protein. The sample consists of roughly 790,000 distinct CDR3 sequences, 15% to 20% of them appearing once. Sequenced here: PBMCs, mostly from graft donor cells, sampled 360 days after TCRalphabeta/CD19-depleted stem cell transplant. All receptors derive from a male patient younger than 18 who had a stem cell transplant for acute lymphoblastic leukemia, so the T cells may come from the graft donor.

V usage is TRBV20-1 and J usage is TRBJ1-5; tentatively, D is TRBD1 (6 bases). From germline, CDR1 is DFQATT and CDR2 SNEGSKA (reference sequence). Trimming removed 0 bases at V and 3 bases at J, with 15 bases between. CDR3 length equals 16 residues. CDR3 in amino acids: CSARDQGSGTNQPQHF. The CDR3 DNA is TGCAGTGCTAGAGATCAGGGGTCAGGGACCAATCAGCCCCAGCATTTT.

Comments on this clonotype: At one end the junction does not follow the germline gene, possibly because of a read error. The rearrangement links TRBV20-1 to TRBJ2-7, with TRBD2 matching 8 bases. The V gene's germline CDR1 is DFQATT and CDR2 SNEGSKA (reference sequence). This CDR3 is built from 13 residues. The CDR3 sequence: CSARDKLAGAINF. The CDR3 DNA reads TGCAGTGCTAGAGATAAGCTAGCGGGTGCCATAAACTTC.

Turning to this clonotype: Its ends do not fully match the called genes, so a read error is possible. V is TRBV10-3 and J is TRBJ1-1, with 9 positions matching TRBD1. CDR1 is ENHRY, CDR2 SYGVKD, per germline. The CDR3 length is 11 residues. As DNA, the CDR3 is TGTGCCATCAGTCCGGGGGGACAGGGAGTCTTT. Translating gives CAISPGGQGVF.

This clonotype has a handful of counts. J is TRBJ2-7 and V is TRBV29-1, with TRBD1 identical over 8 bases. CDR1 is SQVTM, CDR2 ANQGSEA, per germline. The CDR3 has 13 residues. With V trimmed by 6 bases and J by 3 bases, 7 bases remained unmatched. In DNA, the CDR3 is TGCAGCGTGGCACAGGGGGGCGGCTACGAGCAGTACTTC. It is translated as CSVAQGGGYEQYF.

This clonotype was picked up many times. CDR3 in amino acids: CASSKPPGQGANEQYF. The CDR3 DNA reads as TGTGCCAGCAGCAAACCCCCGGGACAGGGGGCAAACGAGCAGTACTTC. The chain is built from TRBV21-1 and TRBJ2-7; TRBD1, the D gene given by the table, was not confirmed from the DNA. TRBV21-1 is tagged as a pseudogene. There are 16 residues in the CDR3.

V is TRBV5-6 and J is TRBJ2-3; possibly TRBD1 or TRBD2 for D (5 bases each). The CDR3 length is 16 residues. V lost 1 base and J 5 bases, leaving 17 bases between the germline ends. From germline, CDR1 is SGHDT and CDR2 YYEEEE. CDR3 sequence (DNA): TGTGCCAGCAGCTTGAGGGTGGGGGTTCTCGGAGATACGCAGTATTTT. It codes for CASSLRVGVLGDTQYF.

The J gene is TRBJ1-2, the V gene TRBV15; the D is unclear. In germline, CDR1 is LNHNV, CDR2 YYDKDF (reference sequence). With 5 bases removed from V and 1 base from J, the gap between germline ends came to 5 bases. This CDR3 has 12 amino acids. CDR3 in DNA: TGTGCCACCAGCCAGGTTAACTATGGCTACACCTTC. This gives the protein CATSQVNYGYTF.

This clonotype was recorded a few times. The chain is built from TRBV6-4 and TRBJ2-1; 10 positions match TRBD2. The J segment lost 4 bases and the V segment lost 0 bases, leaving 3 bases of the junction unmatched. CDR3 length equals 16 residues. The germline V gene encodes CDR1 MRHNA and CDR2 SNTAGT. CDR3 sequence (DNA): TGTGCCAGCAGTGACTCGACTAGCGGGCGTTACAATGAGCAGTTCTTC. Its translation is CASSDSTSGRYNEQFF.

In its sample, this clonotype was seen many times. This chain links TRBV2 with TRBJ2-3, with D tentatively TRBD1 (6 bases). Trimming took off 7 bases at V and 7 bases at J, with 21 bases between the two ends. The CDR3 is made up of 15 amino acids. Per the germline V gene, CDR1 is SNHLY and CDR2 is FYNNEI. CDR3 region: CASTLPGQGPHTQYF. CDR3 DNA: TGTGCCAGCACCTTACCGGGACAAGGTCCCCATACGCAGTATTTT.

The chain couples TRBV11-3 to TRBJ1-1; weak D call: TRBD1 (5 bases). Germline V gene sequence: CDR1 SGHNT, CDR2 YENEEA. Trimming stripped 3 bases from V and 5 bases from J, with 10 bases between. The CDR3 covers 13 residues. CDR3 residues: CASSFGGETEAFF. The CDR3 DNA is TGTGCCAGCAGCTTTGGGGGAGAGACTGAAGCTTTCTTT.

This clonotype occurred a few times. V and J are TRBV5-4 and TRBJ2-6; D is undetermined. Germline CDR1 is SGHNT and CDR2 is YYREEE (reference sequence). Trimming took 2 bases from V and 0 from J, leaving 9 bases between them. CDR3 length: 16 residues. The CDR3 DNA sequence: TGTGCCAGCAGCTTAAAGGCGCACTCTGGGGCCAACGTCCTGACTTTC. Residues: CASSLKAHSGANVLTF.

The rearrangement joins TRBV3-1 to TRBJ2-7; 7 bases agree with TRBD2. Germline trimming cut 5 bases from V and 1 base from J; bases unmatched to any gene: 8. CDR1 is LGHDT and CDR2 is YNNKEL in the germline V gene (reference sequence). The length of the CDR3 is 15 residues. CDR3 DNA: TGTGCCAGCAGCGGACGGGAGGAACCGTCCTACGAGCAGTACTTC. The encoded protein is CASSGREEPSYEQYF.

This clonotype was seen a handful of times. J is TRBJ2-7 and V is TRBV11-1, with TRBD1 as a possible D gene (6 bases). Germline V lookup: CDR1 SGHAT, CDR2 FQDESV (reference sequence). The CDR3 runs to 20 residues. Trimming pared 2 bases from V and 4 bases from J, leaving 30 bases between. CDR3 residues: CASSLFTFGAIRGRRYEQYF. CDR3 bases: TGTGCCAGCAGCTTATTTACTTTTGGGGCCATCAGGGGAAGACGGTACGAGCAGTACTTC.

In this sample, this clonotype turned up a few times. The CDR3 bases are TGCGCCAGCAGCTCCCATATAGCGGGAGGATATTACAATGAGCAGTTCTTC. Protein sequence: CASSSHIAGGYYNEQFF. This sequence joins TRBV5-1 and TRBJ2-1; TRBD2 matches at 10 bases. This CDR3 contains 17 residues. Germline values: CDR1 SGHRS, CDR2 YFSETQ. The trim removed 3 bases at V and 4 bases at J, leaving 10 bases unmatched.

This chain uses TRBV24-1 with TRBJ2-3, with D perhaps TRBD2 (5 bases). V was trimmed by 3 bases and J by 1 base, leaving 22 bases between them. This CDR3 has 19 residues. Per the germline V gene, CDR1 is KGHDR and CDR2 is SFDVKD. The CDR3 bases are TGTGCCACCAGTGATGCTCGGAGCGGAACCTTCAAAGGCACAGATACGCAGTATTTT. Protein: CATSDARSGTFKGTDTQYF.

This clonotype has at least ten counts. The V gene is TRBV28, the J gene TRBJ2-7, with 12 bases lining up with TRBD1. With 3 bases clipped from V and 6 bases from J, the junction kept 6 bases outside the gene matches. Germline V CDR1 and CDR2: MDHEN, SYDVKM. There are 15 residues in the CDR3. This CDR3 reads CASSFIGTGGFEQYF. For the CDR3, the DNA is TGTGCCAGCAGTTTTATTGGGACAGGGGGCTTCGAGCAGTACTTC.

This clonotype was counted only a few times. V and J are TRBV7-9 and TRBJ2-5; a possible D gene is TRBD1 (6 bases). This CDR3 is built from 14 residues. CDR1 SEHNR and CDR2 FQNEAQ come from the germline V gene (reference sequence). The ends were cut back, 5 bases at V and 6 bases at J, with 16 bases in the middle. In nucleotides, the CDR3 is TGTGCCAGCAGCCCCGCAGGGGAGTCGAAGACCCAGTACTTC. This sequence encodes CASSPAGESKTQYF.

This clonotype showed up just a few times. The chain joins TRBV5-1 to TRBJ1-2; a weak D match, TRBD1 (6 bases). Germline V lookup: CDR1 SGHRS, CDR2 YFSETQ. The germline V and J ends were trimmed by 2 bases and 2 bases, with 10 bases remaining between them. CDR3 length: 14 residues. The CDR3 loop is CASSFGGSNYGYTF. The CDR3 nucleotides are TGCGCCAGCAGCTTTGGGGGCTCCAACTATGGCTACACCTTC.

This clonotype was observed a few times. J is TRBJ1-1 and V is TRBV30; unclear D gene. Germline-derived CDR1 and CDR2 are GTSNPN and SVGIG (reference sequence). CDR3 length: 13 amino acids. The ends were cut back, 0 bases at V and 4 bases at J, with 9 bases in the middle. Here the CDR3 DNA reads TGTGCCTGGAGTGTAACTGGGAGCACTGAAGCTTTCTTT. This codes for CAWSVTGSTEAFF.

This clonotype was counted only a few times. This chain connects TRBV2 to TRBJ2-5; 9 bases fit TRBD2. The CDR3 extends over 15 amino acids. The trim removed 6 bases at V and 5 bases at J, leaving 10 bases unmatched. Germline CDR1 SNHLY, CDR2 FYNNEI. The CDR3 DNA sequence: TGTGCCAGCAGCGGCCTAGCGGGAAGAACGGAGACCCAGTACTTC. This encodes CASSGLAGRTETQYF.

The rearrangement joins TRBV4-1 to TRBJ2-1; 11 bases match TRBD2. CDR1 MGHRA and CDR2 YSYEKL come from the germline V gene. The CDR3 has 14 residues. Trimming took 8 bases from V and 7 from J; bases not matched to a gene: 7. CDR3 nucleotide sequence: TGCGCCAGCCGTCAGGGACTAGCGGTTAATGAGCAGTTCTTC. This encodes CASRQGLAVNEQFF.

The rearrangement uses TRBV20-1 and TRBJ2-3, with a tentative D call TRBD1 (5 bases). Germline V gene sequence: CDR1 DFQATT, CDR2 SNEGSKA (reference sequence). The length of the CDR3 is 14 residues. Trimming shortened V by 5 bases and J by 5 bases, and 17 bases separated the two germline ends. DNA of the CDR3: TGCAGTGCTGTCGACAGAATGGTGGGAGATACGCAGTATTTT. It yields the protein CSAVDRMVGDTQYF.

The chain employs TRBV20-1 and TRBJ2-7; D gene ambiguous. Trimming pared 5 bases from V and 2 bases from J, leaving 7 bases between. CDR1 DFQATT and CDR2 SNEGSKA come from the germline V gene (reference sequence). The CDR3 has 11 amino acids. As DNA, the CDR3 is TGCAGTGCTCCTATCACCTACGAGCAGTACTTC. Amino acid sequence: CSAPITYEQYF.

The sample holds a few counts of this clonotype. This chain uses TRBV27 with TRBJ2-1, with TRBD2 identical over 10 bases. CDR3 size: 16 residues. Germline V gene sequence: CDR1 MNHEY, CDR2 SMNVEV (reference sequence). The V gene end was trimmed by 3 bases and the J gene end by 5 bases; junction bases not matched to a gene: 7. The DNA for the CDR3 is TGTGCCAGCAGTTTTCTAGCGGGAGTAACGAACAATGAGCAGTTCTTC. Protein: CASSFLAGVTNNEQFF.

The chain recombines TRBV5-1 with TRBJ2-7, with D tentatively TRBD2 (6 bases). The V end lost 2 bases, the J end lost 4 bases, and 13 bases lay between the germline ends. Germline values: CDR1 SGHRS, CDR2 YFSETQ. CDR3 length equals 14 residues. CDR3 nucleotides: TGCGCCAGCAGCTTCGGGGGACTCGGGTACGAGCAGTACTTC. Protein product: CASSFGGLGYEQYF.

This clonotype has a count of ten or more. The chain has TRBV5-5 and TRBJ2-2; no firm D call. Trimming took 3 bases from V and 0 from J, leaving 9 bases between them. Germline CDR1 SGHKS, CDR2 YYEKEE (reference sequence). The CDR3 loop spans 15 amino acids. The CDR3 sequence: CASSSGPANTGELFF. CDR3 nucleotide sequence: TGTGCCAGCAGCTCCGGACCAGCGAACACCGGGGAGCTGTTTTTT.

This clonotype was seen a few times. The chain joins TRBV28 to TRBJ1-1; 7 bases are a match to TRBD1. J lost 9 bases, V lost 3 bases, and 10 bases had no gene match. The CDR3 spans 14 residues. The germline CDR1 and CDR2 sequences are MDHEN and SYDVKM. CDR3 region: CASSFIQGRAKAFF. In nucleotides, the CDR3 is TGTGCCAGCAGTTTCATACAGGGGAGGGCGAAAGCTTTCTTT. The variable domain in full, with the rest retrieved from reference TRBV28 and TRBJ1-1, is DVKVTQSSRYLVKRTGEKVFLECVQDMDHENMFWYRQDPGLGLRLIYFSYDVKMKEKGDIPEGYSVSREKKERFSLILESASTNQTSMYLCASSFIQGRAKAFFGQGTRLTVV.